This entry concerns a single TCR beta chain. The target antigen is unknown. No fewer than 5.5 micrograms of total RNA were isolated from every sample. The entry originates in a study of blood T cells in healthy people across ages. Study-wide findings and caveats: Age brought a roughly linear fall in TCR beta diversity measured per million T cells. Underestimates were what the diversity estimates from one million T cells were considered to be.

A second PCR, run for about 6 to 11 cycles, used a sample-barcoded 5' primer plus a J-beta primer mix. A template-switch adaptor containing 12 random nucleotides labeled each cDNA molecule. TCRdb ran MiXCR on the 5' RACE reads and lists one entry per CDR3 protein. The table shows about 1.8 million distinct CDR3 sequences, with roughly 52% occurring only once. The V and J ends lost 4 bases and 7 bases, in that order; junction bases with no gene match: 6. CDR3 length: 13 amino acids. The chain has TRBV12-3 or TRBV12-4 and TRBJ2-5; 7 nucleotides line up with TRBD2. This sequence was found in a woman aged 40 to 50 in good health. The sample taken for sequencing was blood. The CDR3 sequence is CASSWEGAGTQYF. The CDR3 bases are TGTGCCAGCAGTTGGGAGGGCGCGGGGACCCAGTACTTC.